These T cell receptor beta chains were read from a single sample in a study of blood T cell repertoires in COVID-19. TCRdb's table, derived via immunoSEQ multiplex PCR, lists solely in-frame clones and lacks some. The data hold about 210,000 clones, with approximately 78% observed a single time. Sequencing was performed on peripheral blood. These receptors were collected from a woman aged 40 to 49 with acute or convalescent COVID-19. Both conserved end residues are part of each CDR3. D genes are given only for firm matches. Not every row has a clone size; where given, it reads once, few, many or a size class.

NA	NA	TRBV15	TRBJ1-1	CATSRLDGVATEAFF	TGTGCCACCAGCAGACTAGACGGGGTTGCCACTGAAGCTTTCTTT
NA	TRBD1	TRBV5-4	TRBJ1-2	CASSFPSLDRAQDGYTF	TGTGCCAGCAGCTTCCCTTCACTGGACAGGGCTCAAGATGGCTACACCTTC
NA	TRBD2	TRBV24-1	TRBJ2-1	CATSDRTSGRILNEQFF	TGTGCCACCAGTGATAGGACTAGCGGGAGGATCTTAAATGAGCAGTTCTTC
few	TRBD1	TRBV9	TRBJ1-1	CASSVDPPTGVNTEAFF	TGTGCCAGCAGCGTGGATCCTCCGACAGGGGTCAACACTGAAGCTTTCTTT
NA	NA	TRBV27	TRBJ1-1	CASSYRANTEAFF	TGTGCCAGCAGCTACAGGGCGAACACTGAAGCTTTCTTT
NA	NA	TRBV12-3/TRBV12-4	TRBJ1-3	CASSQGPGNTIYF	TGTGCCAGCAGCCAGGGTCCTGGAAACACCATATATTTT
NA	NA	TRBV24-1	TRBJ2-3	CATSDLLNTDTQYF	TGTGCCACCAGTGACCTACTTAACACAGATACGCAGTATTTT
NA	NA	TRBV4-3	TRBJ2-1	CASSRDTSESYNEQFF	TGCGCCAGCAGTCGAGATACGAGCGAATCCTACAATGAGCAGTTCTTC
once	NA	TRBV5-6	TRBJ1-5	CASSFSGSNQPQHF	TGTGCCAGCAGCTTTTCCGGTAGCAATCAGCCCCAGCATTTT
NA	NA	TRBV20-1	TRBJ1-1	CSAAGNTEAFF	TGCAGTGCGGCAGGCAACACTGAAGCTTTCTTT
NA	NA	TRBV5-1	TRBJ1-2	CASSLAHGRELYTF	TGCGCCAGCAGCTTGGCCCATGGGCGGGAACTCTACACCTTC
NA	TRBD2	TRBV7-2	TRBJ2-1	CASSRISGRAGDEQFF	TGTGCCAGCTCCCGAATTAGCGGGAGGGCCGGAGATGAGCAGTTCTTC
NA	TRBD1	TRBV13	TRBJ2-7	CASSLGGQGSYEQYF	TGTGCCAGCAGCTTAGGAGGACAGGGATCCTACGAGCAGTACTTC
NA	NA	TRBV6-5	TRBJ2-7	CASIRTASSYEQYF	TGTGCCAGCATTCGGACAGCGTCCTCCTACGAGCAGTACTTC
NA	TRBD1	TRBV10-1	TRBJ1-1	CASRPGQLMNTEAFF	TGCGCCAGCAGACCGGGACAGCTGATGAACACTGAAGCTTTCTTT
NA	TRBD1	TRBV11-1	TRBJ2-1	CASSRRDSSYNEQFF	TGTGCCAGCAGCCGCCGGGACAGCTCATACAATGAGCAGTTCTTC
once	TRBD2	TRBV4-3	TRBJ2-7	CASSPSGTRNEQYF	TGCGCCAGCAGCCCATCCGGGACTAGAAACGAGCAGTACTTC